This T cell receptor beta chain was recorded in a study of T cell responses to AZD1222 COVID-19 vaccine. Produced via immunoSEQ multiplex PCR; TCRdb's table is partial and in-frame only. The sample yields approximately 150,000 clones, about 90% seen once. Looked up from germline, CDR1 is SGHAT and CDR2 is FQNNGV. V shed 6 bases, J shed 6 bases, and the junction held 12 bases outside the gene matches. This CDR3 comprises 17 residues. Sequencing used peripheral blood, obtained 28 days after the second AZD1222 dose. This receptor was taken from an adult who received the AZD1222 COVID-19 vaccine. The rearrangement links TRBV11-2 to TRBJ2-3, with TRBD2 matching over 13 bases. CDR3 region: CASSLPPGTSGADTQYF. CDR3 coding DNA: TGTGCCAGCAGTTTGCCTCCCGGGACTAGCGGGGCTGATACGCAGTATTTT.